The 15 T cell receptor beta chains in this list originate from one sample, sequenced in a study of T cells in Graves' hyperthyroidism and ophthalmopathy. RNA transcripts were the template for amplifying TCR beta CDR3 regions. Carried out on the TCR CDR3, a first-round RT-PCR used the HTBI primer set. TCRdb re-called the multiplex PCR reads with MiXCR, one entry per CDR3 protein. Of about 690,000 distinct CDR3 sequences in the sample, roughly 17% were seen once. The sequenced sample consisted of blood. The receptor set was obtained from a man aged 45-65 years with Graves' hyperthyroidism.

The CDR3 nucleotides read TGCGCCAGCAGCTTGTACCGTGGAGAGTACGAGCAGTACTTC. Translated: CASSLYRGEYEQYF. J is TRBJ2-7 and V is TRBV5-1, with no clear D. The CDR3 length is 14 residues. Germline CDR1 and CDR2: SGHRS and YFSETQ. With 1 base removed from V and 4 bases from J, the gap between germline ends came to 12 bases. Filled out from reference TRBV5-1 and TRBJ2-7, the complete variable domain reads KAGVTQTPRYLIKTRGQQVTLSCSPISGHRSVSWYQQTPGQGLQFLFEYFSETQRNKGNFPGRFSGRQFSNSRSEMNVSTLELGDSALYLCASSLYRGEYEQYFGPGTRLTVT.

This clonotype was detected a few times. The chain is built from TRBV9 and TRBJ2-1; D call uncertain. The CDR3 runs to 17 residues. V lost 0 bases and J lost 0, with 13 bases in between. Germline V gene lookup returns CDR1 SGDLS and CDR2 YYNGEE. The DNA of the CDR3 is TGTGCCAGCAGCGTAGCCGTTTCCTTGGCCTCCTACAATGAGCAGTTCTTC. Translated: CASSVAVSLASYNEQFF.

This clonotype came up many times. The rearrangement links TRBV28 to TRBJ2-7; no clear D gene. The CDR3 covers 11 residues. In germline, CDR1 is MDHEN, CDR2 SYDVKM. Trimming stripped 8 bases from V and 4 bases from J, with 9 bases between. The CDR3 protein is CASARSYEQYF. The CDR3 nucleotides are TGTGCCAGCGCCCGGAGTTACGAGCAGTACTTC.

This clonotype showed up many times. The rearrangement uses TRBV6-2 or TRBV6-3 and TRBJ2-3; a weak D match, TRBD2 (6 bases). The CDR3 consists of 14 residues. From germline, CDR1 is MNHEY and CDR2 SVGEGT. V shed 4 bases and J shed 7 bases, with 15 bases lying between them. The CDR3, as DNA: TGTGCCAGCAGTTCGGAACGTAGCGGTAATACGCAGTATTTT. It specifies CASSSERSGNTQYF.

The V call is TRBV7-3, the J call TRBJ1-3; 8 nucleotides align to TRBD1. This CDR3 comprises 15 residues. Unmatched junction bases numbered 1, after V lost 3 bases and J lost 0 bases. CDR1 is SGHTA, CDR2 FQGTGA, per germline. CDR3 residues: CASSFTGGSGNTIYF. The CDR3 DNA is TGTGCCAGCAGCTTTACAGGGGGCTCTGGAAACACCATATATTTT.

V is TRBV20-1 and J is TRBJ1-6, with unresolved D. The germline V gene encodes CDR1 DFQATT and CDR2 SNEGSKA (reference sequence). The CDR3 sequence is 12 residues long. V dropped 2 bases and J dropped 12 bases, with 11 bases sitting between them. For the CDR3, the DNA is TGCAGTGCTAGAATGGCCGAGGGACCCCTCCACTTT. It is translated as CSARMAEGPLHF.

CDR3 in amino acids: CASSPTPGVGTRLNEQFF. The CDR3 coding sequence is TGCGCCAGCAGCCCCACCCCGGGAGTGGGGACTAGGCTCAATGAGCAGTTCTTC. This chain joins TRBV4-1 and TRBJ2-1, with 8 bases matching TRBD2. With 4 bases clipped from V and 6 bases from J, the junction kept 17 bases outside the gene matches. CDR3 length equals 18 residues. Germline CDR1 MGHRA, CDR2 YSYEKL.

This clonotype came up many times. CDR3 amino acids: CSARAGSSYNSPLHF. The CDR3, as DNA: TGCAGTGCCAGGGCGGGGAGCTCCTATAATTCACCCCTCCACTTT. This rearrangement joins TRBV20-1 to TRBJ1-6; possibly TRBD1 for D (5 bases). This CDR3 has 15 amino acids. V was trimmed by 6 bases and J by 0 bases, leaving 12 bases between them. Germline V gene sequence: CDR1 DFQATT, CDR2 SNEGSKA (reference sequence).

This clonotype was counted at least ten times. The rearrangement links TRBV12-3 or TRBV12-4 to TRBJ2-5, with D unresolved. The CDR3 totals 11 residues. Trimming removed 7 bases at V and 7 bases at J, with 10 bases between. CDR3 region: CASNSLGTQYF. The CDR3, as DNA: TGTGCCAGCAACTCATTGGGGACCCAGTACTTC.

The gene calls are TRBV20-1 and TRBJ1-1; D unclear. Trimming cost V 0 bases and J 1 base, with 9 bases left between them. CDR3 length: 14 amino acids. Germline lookup yields CDR1 DFQATT and CDR2 SNEGSKA (reference sequence). The CDR3 is CSARDLQWNTEAFF. CDR3 DNA sequence: TGCAGTGCTAGAGATTTACAGTGGAACACTGAAGCTTTCTTT.

This clonotype was seen a handful of times. The CDR3 bases are TGTGCCAGCAGCCAAGGAATTGGGCTAGCGGGAGGTGAGCAGTTCTTC. Translated, it gives CASSQGIGLAGGEQFF. The chain uses TRBV3-1 and TRBJ2-1; 11 positions agree with TRBD2. This CDR3 comprises 16 residues. Germline lookup yields CDR1 LGHDT and CDR2 YNNKEL (reference sequence). With V trimmed by 1 base and J by 9 bases, 8 bases remained unmatched.

The gene calls are TRBV20-1 and TRBJ2-1, with D possibly matching TRBD1 (5 bases). Trimming removed 4 bases from V and 4 bases from J, with 8 bases in between. Germline CDR1 DFQATT, CDR2 SNEGSKA (reference sequence). The CDR3 contains 12 residues. The CDR3 loop is CSATGIYNEQFF. Here the CDR3 DNA reads TGCAGTGCTACAGGGATATACAATGAGCAGTTCTTC.

V is TRBV7-8 and J is TRBJ2-2, with TRBD1 as a possible D gene (5 bases). The CDR3 has 15 residues. CDR1 is SGHVS, CDR2 FQNEAQ, per germline. The V and J ends lost 0 bases and 3 bases respectively, with 8 bases between them. The CDR3 loop reads CASSLAAGHTGELFF. The CDR3 nucleotides are TGTGCCAGCAGCTTAGCGGCAGGGCACACCGGGGAGCTGTTTTTT. The variable domain in full, completed from reference TRBV7-8 and TRBJ2-2, reads GAGVSQSPRYKVAKRGQDVALRCDPISGHVSLFWYQQALGQGPEFLTYFQNEAQLDKSGLPSDRFFAERPEGSVSTLKIQRTQQEDSAVYLCASSLAAGHTGELFFGEGSRLTVL.

V gene TRBV10-2 combines with J gene TRBJ1-1, with 9 bases that match TRBD1. The germline gives CDR1 WSHSY, CDR2 SAAADI. After removal of 2 bases from V and 4 bases from J, the junction contained 2 bases not matched to a gene. The CDR3 sequence is 14 residues long. This chain's CDR3 is CASSEAGQGTEAFF. CDR3 DNA: TGCGCCAGCAGTGAGGCGGGACAGGGCACTGAAGCTTTCTTT.

J is TRBJ1-6 and V is TRBV30; perhaps TRBD1 as D (5 bases). The CDR3 loop spans 12 amino acids. Germline V gives CDR1 GTSNPN, CDR2 SVGIG (reference sequence). CDR3 in DNA: TGTGCTTTCCAGGGCAATAATTCACCCCTCCACTTT. Translating gives CAFQGNNSPLHF.